These T cell receptor beta chains were read from a single sample in a study of patients and donors after allogeneic stem cell transplantation. MiXCR, run by TCRdb on the RT-PCR reads, gives a single entry per CDR3 protein. The sample has hundreds of thousands of distinct CDR3 sequences, approximately 16% seen once. The sample comprised blood, either unsorted or a sorted T cell fraction (not recorded which). The receptors stem from a human donor who was either an allogeneic HSCT recipient or a stem cell or donor lymphocyte infusion donor (not recorded which). It is not recorded whose cells these are; they may come from a transplant donor. Each CDR3 is given with its conserved first and last residue. D genes are given only for firm matches. Size values are once, few and many counts, or a class for expanded clones, and some rows have none.

TRBJ2-7,-,TRBV5-1,TRBD2,CASSIGTSGDEQYF,TGCGCCAGCAGCATTGGGACTAGCGGCGACGAGCAGTACTTC
TRBJ1-2,few,TRBV27,-,CASSLGALGGYGYTF,TGTGCCAGCAGTTTAGGGGCACTCGGAGGGTATGGCTACACCTTC
TRBJ2-7,-,TRBV27,TRBD2,CASSTSGRGLLASEQYF,TGTGCCAGCAGTACTAGCGGGAGAGGCCTCCTTGCGAGTGAGCAGTACTTC
TRBJ1-6,-,TRBV12-3/TRBV12-4,TRBD1,CASSWTGGDNSPLHF,TGTGCCAGCAGTTGGACAGGGGGAGATAATTCACCCCTCCACTTT
TRBJ1-5,-,TRBV24-1,-,CATSGVGGSQPQHF,TGTGCCACCAGTGGGGTGGGGGGGAGCCAGCCCCAGCATTTT
TRBJ2-3,-,TRBV7-9,-,CASSPTRSIDTQYF,TGTGCCAGCAGCCCGACTAGAAGTATAGATACGCAGTATTTT
TRBJ2-7,few,TRBV11-2,TRBD2,CASSLKALAGGDEQYF,TGTGCCAGCAGCTTAAAGGCTTTAGCGGGAGGGGACGAGCAGTACTTC
TRBJ1-1,few,TRBV15,-,CATTQIGELEAFF,TGTGCCACCACCCAGATAGGGGAATTGGAAGCTTTCTTT
TRBJ1-2,-,TRBV4-3,-,CASSQDLPGGTNYGYTF,TGCGCCAGCAGCCAAGACCTCCCGGGAGGGACTAACTATGGCTACACCTTC
TRBJ2-1,once,TRBV18,TRBD2,CASSPSTAGGGDEQFF,TGTGCCAGCTCACCGAGTACTGCGGGGGGAGGCGATGAGCAGTTCTTC
TRBJ1-4,few,TRBV6-1,TRBD1,CASSPRQGAGEKLFF,TGTGCCAGCAGTCCCCGACAGGGGGCGGGAGAAAAACTGTTTTTT
TRBJ1-1,-,TRBV5-1,-,CASSLLGDARSNTEAFF,TGCGCCAGCAGCCTCCTAGGGGACGCACGATCGAACACTGAAGCTTTCTTT
TRBJ1-4,-,TRBV24-1,-,CATSDLRGVSYEKLFF,TGTGCCACCAGTGATTTGAGGGGCGTCTCTTATGAAAAACTGTTTTTT
TRBJ2-2,-,TRBV5-4,TRBD1,CASSSTGPTGELFF,TGTGCCAGCAGCTCGACAGGGCCCACCGGGGAGCTGTTTTTT
TRBJ2-3,-,TRBV6-4,TRBD2,CASSDGLAGTDTQYF,TGTGCCAGCAGCGACGGGCTAGCGGGGACAGATACGCAGTATTTT
TRBJ2-7,-,TRBV20-1,TRBD1,CSARSTGTGIYEQYF,TGCAGTGCTAGATCAACCGGGACAGGAATCTACGAGCAGTACTTC
TRBJ1-4,many,TRBV29-1,-,CSVMDSHATNEKLFF,TGCAGCGTAATGGACAGCCACGCAACTAATGAAAAACTGTTTTTT
TRBJ2-3,-,TRBV12-3/TRBV12-4,TRBD1,CASSWDRGNTQYF,TGTGCCAGCAGCTGGGACAGGGGGAATACGCAGTATTTT
TRBJ2-3,-,TRBV5-5,-,CASSLGVGSSTDTQYF,TGTGCCAGCAGCTTGGGAGTGGGCTCTAGCACAGATACGCAGTATTTT
TRBJ2-7,-,TRBV6-5,TRBD2,CASSSLAGEAYEQYF,TGTGCCAGCAGTTCGCTAGCGGGGGAGGCCTACGAGCAGTACTTC
TRBJ1-4,-,TRBV27,-,CASSLSWGATNEKLFF,TGTGCCAGCAGTTTATCTTGGGGGGCAACTAATGAAAAACTGTTTTTT
TRBJ2-3,-,TRBV18,-,CASSPDGLSQYF,TGTGCCAGCTCACCAGATGGGCTTTCGCAGTATTTT
TRBJ2-7,many,TRBV12-3/TRBV12-4,-,CASVLSPATSYEQYF,TGTGCCAGCGTCCTTTCACCGGCCACCTCCTACGAGCAGTACTTC
TRBJ2-5,-,TRBV6-1,TRBD1,CASSMGQEGTQYF,TGTGCCAGCTCCATGGGACAGGAGGGGACCCAGTACTTC
TRBJ2-7,many,TRBV30,-,CAWNLGDGYEQYF,TGTGCCTGGAACCTTGGCGATGGTTACGAGCAGTACTTC
TRBJ2-3,-,TRBV5-1,TRBD2,CASSFLAGGAPSTDTQYF,TGCGCCAGCAGCTTTCTAGCGGGGGGCGCCCCTAGCACAGATACGCAGTATTTT
TRBJ1-2,few,TRBV6-1,TRBD1,CASSQGQGGYGYTF,TGTGCCAGCAGTCAGGGACAGGGAGGCTATGGCTACACCTTC
TRBJ1-5,few,TRBV29-1,-,CSVRTGNSNQPQHF,TGCAGCGTTCGGACCGGCAATAGCAATCAGCCCCAGCATTTT
TRBJ2-3,few,TRBV5-1,TRBD2,CASRKGTSGSSTDTQYF,TGCGCCAGCAGGAAGGGGACTAGCGGGTCTAGCACAGATACGCAGTATTTT
TRBJ2-2,-,TRBV15,-,CATEGSNTGELFF,TGTGCCACCGAAGGATCCAACACCGGGGAGCTGTTTTTT
TRBJ2-7,many,TRBV3-1,-,CASSQDLDLLREQYF,TGTGCCAGCAGCCAAGATCTTGATCTCCTGAGAGAGCAGTACTTC
TRBJ1-2,many,TRBV12-3/TRBV12-4,-,CASSPDRSYGYTF,TGTGCCAGCAGTCCGGACAGATCCTATGGCTACACCTTC
TRBJ2-7,few,TRBV30,-,CAGIHRGYEQYF,TGTGCCGGGATTCATCGGGGCTACGAGCAGTACTTC
TRBJ1-3,few,TRBV7-6,TRBD1,CASSLASTGGSGNTIYF,TGTGCCAGCAGCTTAGCGTCGACAGGGGGCTCTGGAAACACCATATATTTT
TRBJ1-2,-,TRBV30,TRBD1,CAWRDRPQNYGYTF,TGTGCCTGGAGGGACAGGCCGCAGAACTATGGCTACACCTTC
TRBJ1-2,few,TRBV27,-,CASSLSGRTYGYTF,TGTGCCAGCAGTTTATCGGGGAGGACCTATGGCTACACCTTC
TRBJ2-1,many,TRBV12-3/TRBV12-4,TRBD2,CASSRSGLVENEQFF,TGTGCCAGCAGTCGATCGGGACTAGTTGAGAATGAGCAGTTCTTC
TRBJ1-5,once,TRBV9,-,CASSGGKQNQPQHF,TGTGCCAGCAGCGGCGGGAAACAAAATCAGCCCCAGCATTTT
TRBJ2-2,few,TRBV29-1,TRBD2,CSVTSGGNTGELFF,TGCAGCGTTACTAGCGGGGGGAACACCGGGGAGCTGTTTTTT
TRBJ2-1,few,TRBV15,-,CATSRDQPARNYNEQFF,TGTGCCACCAGCAGAGATCAGCCAGCGAGGAACTACAATGAGCAGTTCTTC
TRBJ2-2,few,TRBV20-1,-,CSARDRGANTGELFF,TGCAGTGCTAGAGATCGGGGGGCTAACACCGGGGAGCTGTTTTTT
TRBJ1-1,few,TRBV11-2,-,CASSLGSLWGRSTEAFF,TGTGCCAGCAGCTTAGGATCCCTGTGGGGGCGGTCCACTGAAGCTTTCTTT
TRBJ2-1,-,TRBV7-3,-,CASSRSLGSGWDEQFF,TGTGCCAGCAGCCGCTCTCTAGGTAGCGGCTGGGATGAGCAGTTCTTC
TRBJ2-5,-,TRBV29-1,TRBD2,CSVDLGLGPETQYF,TGCAGCGTTGACTTGGGACTAGGGCCCGAGACCCAGTACTTC
TRBJ2-1,many,TRBV19,-,CASSLWGRRLEQFF,TGTGCCAGTAGTCTTTGGGGGAGGAGGCTTGAGCAGTTCTTC
TRBJ2-1,many,TRBV29-1,-,CSVVGTEQFF,TGCAGCGTTGTGGGGACTGAGCAGTTCTTC
TRBJ1-5,-,TRBV18,-,CASSPPGSTFSNQPQHF,TGTGCCAGCTCACCACCGGGGTCCACTTTTAGCAATCAGCCCCAGCATTTT
TRBJ2-1,many,TRBV18,-,CASSLGLPAGNEQFF,TGTGCCAGCTCACTCGGACTCCCGGCGGGAAATGAGCAGTTCTTC
TRBJ2-2,-,TRBV6-2/TRBV6-3,-,CASKTWGANTGELFF,TGTGCCAGCAAGACGTGGGGGGCAAACACCGGGGAGCTGTTTTTT
TRBJ2-7,-,TRBV3-1,-,CASSQGRSSYEQYF,TGTGCCAGCAGCCAAGGACGGAGCTCCTACGAGCAGTACTTC
TRBJ2-2,-,TRBV7-6,-,CASSFGLSEGLANTGELFF,TGTGCCAGCAGCTTCGGACTCTCAGAGGGCTTAGCGAACACCGGGGAGCTGTTTTTT
TRBJ1-1,few,TRBV3-1,-,CASSHRRSPPEAFF,TGTGCCAGCAGCCATCGCCGGTCCCCCCCTGAAGCTTTCTTT
TRBJ2-7,few,TRBV15,-,CATSSKGYEQYF,TGTGCCACCAGCAGTAAGGGTTACGAGCAGTACTTC
TRBJ2-7,few,TRBV6-2/TRBV6-3,-,CASGQVVTHEQYF,TGTGCCAGCGGGCAGGTTGTAACCCACGAGCAGTACTTC
TRBJ1-1,-,TRBV19,-,CASSIVAGTDTEAFF,TGTGCCAGTAGTATAGTTGCAGGGACGGACACTGAAGCTTTCTTT
TRBJ2-5,few,TRBV7-2,TRBD2,CASSLGTGGIPRETQYF,TGTGCCAGCAGCTTAGGCACGGGGGGGATCCCGAGAGAGACCCAGTACTTC
TRBJ1-2,few,TRBV28,-,CASSLDLTEYGYTF,TGTGCCAGCAGTTTGGATCTAACTGAGTATGGCTACACCTTC
TRBJ2-7,-,TRBV2,-,CASSVGDVYEQYF,TGTGCCAGCAGTGTCGGCGATGTGTACGAGCAGTACTTC
TRBJ2-2,-,TRBV11-3,-,CASSLWDPQGNTGELFF,TGTGCCAGCAGCTTATGGGACCCACAGGGAAACACCGGGGAGCTGTTTTTT